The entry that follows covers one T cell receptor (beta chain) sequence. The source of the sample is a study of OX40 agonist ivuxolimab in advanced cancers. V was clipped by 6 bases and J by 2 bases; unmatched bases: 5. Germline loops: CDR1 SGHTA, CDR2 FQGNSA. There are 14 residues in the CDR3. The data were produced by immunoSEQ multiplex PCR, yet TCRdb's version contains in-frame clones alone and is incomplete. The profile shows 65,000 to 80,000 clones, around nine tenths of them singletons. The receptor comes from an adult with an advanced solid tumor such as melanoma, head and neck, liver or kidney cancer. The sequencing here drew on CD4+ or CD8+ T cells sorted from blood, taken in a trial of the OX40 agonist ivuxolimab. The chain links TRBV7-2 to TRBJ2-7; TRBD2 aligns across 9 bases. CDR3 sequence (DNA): TGTGCCAGCAGGACTAGCGGAAATGCCTACGAGCAGTACTTC. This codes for CASRTSGNAYEQYF. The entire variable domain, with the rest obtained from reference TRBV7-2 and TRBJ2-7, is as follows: GAGVSQSPSNKVTEKGKDVELRCDPISGHTALYWYRQSLGQGLEFLIYFQGNSAPDKSGLPSDRFSAERTGGSVSTLTIQRTQQEDSAVYLCASRTSGNAYEQYFGPGTRLTVT.